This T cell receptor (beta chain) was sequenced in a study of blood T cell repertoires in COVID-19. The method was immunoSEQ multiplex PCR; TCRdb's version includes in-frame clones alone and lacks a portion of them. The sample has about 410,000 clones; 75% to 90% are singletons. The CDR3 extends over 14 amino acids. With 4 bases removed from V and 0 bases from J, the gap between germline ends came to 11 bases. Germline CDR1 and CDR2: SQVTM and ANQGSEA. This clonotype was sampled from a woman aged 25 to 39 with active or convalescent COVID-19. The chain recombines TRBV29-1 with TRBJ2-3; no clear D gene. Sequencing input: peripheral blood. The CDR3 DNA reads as TGCAGCGTTGTCACATGGCTCAGCACAGATACGCAGTATTTT. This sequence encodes CSVVTWLSTDTQYF.